Presented here are 3 T cell receptor beta chains from one specimen sequenced in a study of blood T cell repertoires in COVID-19. Sequenced by immunoSEQ multiplex PCR; TCRdb stores in-frame clones only, minus some. The data hold nearly 350,000 clones, with around 87% observed a single time. The specimen sequenced was peripheral blood. These TCRs come from a woman aged 45-65 years with COVID-19, enrolled during active disease.

The chain is built from TRBV7-9 and TRBJ1-2, with no clear D. The CDR3 loop spans 15 amino acids. Trimming pared 5 bases from V and 2 bases from J, leaving 15 bases between. Per germline, CDR1 SEHNR and CDR2 FQNEAQ (reference sequence). DNA of the CDR3: TGTGCCAGCAGCCCCGGAGGCAGGTTAAACTATGGCTACACCTTC. Protein sequence: CASSPGGRLNYGYTF.

This chain connects TRBV7-8 to TRBJ1-6, with D possibly being TRBD1 (6 bases). Deletions cut 0 bases from V and 6 bases from J, with 6 bases between. The CDR3 is 14 amino acids. Germline V gene lookup returns CDR1 SGHVS and CDR2 FQNEAQ. Here the CDR3 DNA reads TGTGCCAGCAGCTTAGCAGGGGGTAATTCACCCCTCCACTTT. Translation gives CASSLAGGNSPLHF.

In the case of this clone: Additional DNA sequences in this sample encode the identical CDR3. The chain recombines TRBV18 with TRBJ2-3; 10 bases are a match to TRBD1. J gave up 1 base and V 2 bases, and 0 bases lay outside the gene matches. This CDR3 spans 15 amino acids. Germline V lookup: CDR1 KGHSH, CDR2 LQKENI. CDR3 region: CASSPGTGGTDTQYF. The CDR3 region has the DNA TGTGCCAGCTCACCAGGGACAGGGGGCACAGATACGCAGTATTTT.